The 13 T cell receptor beta chains reported below all come from one sample, sequenced in a study of blood T cells in healthy people across ages. Together with a sample-barcoded 5' primer, a J-beta primer mix was included in a second PCR lasting about 7 to 11 cycles. TCRdb re-derived calls from the 5' RACE reads in MiXCR, one entry per CDR3 protein. Of around 900,000 distinct CDR3 sequences listed, around 28% are singletons. The sequenced sample was blood. All receptors derive from a woman older than 75 in good health.

The CDR3 sequence: CASSLEDRGLGPQHF. The DNA of the CDR3 is TGTGCCAGCAGCTTAGAAGATCGAGGGCTGGGGCCCCAGCATTTT. The V gene is TRBV7-2, the J gene TRBJ1-5; D gene unclear. V lost 1 base and J lost 9, with 16 bases in between. Germline CDR1 SGHTA, CDR2 FQGNSA. The CDR3 has 15 amino acids. The variable domain in full, completed from reference TRBV7-2 and TRBJ1-5, reads GAGVSQSPSNKVTEKGKDVELRCDPISGHTALYWYRQSLGQGLEFLIYFQGNSAPDKSGLPSDRFSAERTGGSVSTLTIQRTQQEDSAVYLCASSLEDRGLGPQHFGDGTRLSIL.

The CDR3 here is CASRPSGFFSTDTQYF. For the CDR3, the DNA is TGTGCCAGCAGGCCTTCGGGCTTTTTTAGCACAGATACGCAGTATTTT. The J gene is TRBJ2-3, the V gene TRBV3-1, with D unresolved. This CDR3 has 16 amino acids. Germline CDR1 LGHDT, CDR2 YNNKEL (reference sequence). The V gene lost 6 bases and the J gene lost 0 bases, with 16 bases spanning the gap.

The chain couples TRBV11-2 to TRBJ1-6; TRBD1 matches 8 bases. CDR3 length: 14 residues. CDR1 SGHAT and CDR2 FQNNGV come from the germline V gene. The V segment lost 6 bases and the J segment 8 bases; nucleotides outside the gene matches: 6. The CDR3 loop reads CASSPGGRDSPLHF. The CDR3 nucleotides are TGTGCCAGCAGTCCAGGGGGCCGGGATTCACCCCTCCACTTT.

The chain carries TRBV29-1 and TRBJ2-1, with D perhaps being TRBD1 or TRBD2 (5 bases each). CDR3 length equals 11 residues. Per the germline V gene, CDR1 is SQVTM and CDR2 is ANQGSEA. The V gene lost 7 bases and the J gene lost 10 bases, with 14 bases spanning the gap. CDR3 region: CSGGPTSEQFF. For the CDR3, the DNA is TGCAGCGGGGGACCAACCTCGGAGCAGTTCTTC.

This clonotype was seen many times. The V call is TRBV21-1, the J call TRBJ1-1. TRBV21-1 constitutes a pseudogene. The CDR3 has 15 residues. CDR3 in amino acids: CASRRTGRLNTEAFF. In DNA form, the CDR3 reads TGTGCCAGCCGACGAACTGGCCGGTTGAACACTGAAGCTTTCTTT.

The V call is TRBV20-1, the J call TRBJ2-1, with D perhaps TRBD1 (5 bases). This CDR3 region has 11 residues. The V end lost 2 bases, the J end lost 12 bases, and 11 bases lay between the germline ends. Germline V gene sequence: CDR1 DFQATT, CDR2 SNEGSKA (reference sequence). DNA for the CDR3: TGCAGTGCTAGATCAGGGTATGCGCAGTTCTTC. Amino acid sequence: CSARSGYAQFF.

This clonotype was seen repeatedly, ten times or more. This chain links TRBV4-3 with TRBJ2-7, with D maybe TRBD2 (5 bases). Trimming stripped 5 bases from V and 0 bases from J, with 8 bases between. The CDR3 has 13 residues. Per germline, CDR1 LGHNA and CDR2 YSLEER. The DNA for the CDR3 is TGCGCCAGCAGCAACGGGGACTCCTACGAGCAGTACTTC. This gives the protein CASSNGDSYEQYF.

This clonotype was observed many times. The chain joins TRBV6-2 or TRBV6-3 to TRBJ2-3; the D is unclear. Germline CDR1 MNHEY, CDR2 SVGEGT. This CDR3 spans 14 amino acids. The germline V and J ends were trimmed by 2 bases and 1 base, with 7 bases remaining between them. This chain's CDR3 is CASSYEVRTDTQYF. In nucleotides, the CDR3 is TGTGCCAGCAGTTACGAAGTTCGCACAGATACGCAGTATTTT.

This clonotype was seen ten or more times. The CDR3 loop reads CASSSDSLSIETQYF. Here the CDR3 DNA reads TGCGCCAGCAGCTCGGACAGTCTATCCATAGAGACCCAGTACTTC. The chain is built from TRBV5-1 and TRBJ2-5; possibly TRBD1 for D (6 bases). V was cut by 3 bases and J by 4 bases, with 16 bases left in between. Germline loops: CDR1 SGHRS, CDR2 YFSETQ. The CDR3 runs to 15 residues.

This clonotype was found many times. This chain uses TRBV4-1 with TRBJ2-7, with TRBD1 identical over 7 bases. V was pared by 3 bases and J by 3 bases, with 5 bases of the junction left unmatched. Germline CDR1 is MGHRA and CDR2 is YSYEKL. The CDR3 consists of 14 residues. The CDR3 nucleotides read TGCGCCAGCAGCCATACCGGGACAGTCTACGAGCAGTACTTC. Translated, it gives CASSHTGTVYEQYF.

This clonotype showed up many times. V gene TRBV30 combines with J gene TRBJ2-1; possibly TRBD2 for D (5 bases). The CDR3 spans 13 residues. Germline V gives CDR1 GTSNPN, CDR2 SVGIG (reference sequence). Trimming took off 4 bases at V and 0 bases at J, with 7 bases between the two ends. The CDR3 region has the DNA TGTGCCTGGACACGGGACTCCTACAATGAGCAGTTCTTC. Its translation: CAWTRDSYNEQFF.

The chain employs TRBV6-5 and TRBJ1-1; D not certain. Germline V gives CDR1 MNHEY, CDR2 SVGAGI. The CDR3 runs 13 residues. Trimming took off 0 bases at V and 8 bases at J, with 10 bases between the two ends. CDR3: CASSYSGNSEAFF. The CDR3 nucleotides read TGTGCCAGCAGTTACTCTGGGAATTCAGAAGCTTTCTTT.

The chain joins TRBV2 to TRBJ1-5, with 9 bases matching TRBD1. V shed 6 bases and J 6 bases; nucleotides not matched to a gene: 6. CDR1 SNHLY and CDR2 FYNNEI come from the germline V gene. The CDR3 runs 14 residues. CDR3 DNA: TGTGCCAGCAGCGTGACAGGGGGAATTCAGCCCCAGCATTTT. Translating it yields CASSVTGGIQPQHF.